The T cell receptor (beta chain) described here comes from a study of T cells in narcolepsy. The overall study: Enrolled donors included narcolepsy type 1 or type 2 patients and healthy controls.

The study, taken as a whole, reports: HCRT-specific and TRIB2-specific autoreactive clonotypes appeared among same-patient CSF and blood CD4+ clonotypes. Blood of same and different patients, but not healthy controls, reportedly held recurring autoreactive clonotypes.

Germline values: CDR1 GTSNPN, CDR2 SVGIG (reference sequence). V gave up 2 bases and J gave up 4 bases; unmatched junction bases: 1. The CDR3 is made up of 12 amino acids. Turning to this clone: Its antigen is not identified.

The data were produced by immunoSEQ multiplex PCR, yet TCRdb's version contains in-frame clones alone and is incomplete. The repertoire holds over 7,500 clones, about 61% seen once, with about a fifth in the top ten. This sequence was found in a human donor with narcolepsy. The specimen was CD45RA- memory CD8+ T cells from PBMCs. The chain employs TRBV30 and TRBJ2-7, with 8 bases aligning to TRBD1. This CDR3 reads CAWSQGAYEQYF. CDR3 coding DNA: TGTGCCTGGAGTCAGGGGGCGTACGAGCAGTACTTC.